This is a list of T cell receptor beta chains from one sample in a study of shared clonotypes between healthy human individuals. Clones were read by immunoSEQ multiplex PCR, and TCRdb kept only the in-frame ones, dropping some. The sample lists 2 million to 3 million clones, over 85% seen once, with roughly 0.36% in the top ten. The sequencing sample was made of naive CD4+ T cells from PBMCs. All receptors derive from a man aged 18 to 30 in good health. Some clones in this sample may be carry-over from other donors' samples. Each CDR3 is given with its conserved first and last residue.

j_gene: TRBJ1-2; v_gene: TRBV6-1; CDR3aa: CASSERDKGAGYTF
j_gene: TRBJ2-3; v_gene: TRBV29-1; CDR3aa: CSVEPTDTQYF
j_gene: TRBJ1-4; v_gene: TRBV9; CDR3aa: CASSVTRIGEKLFF
j_gene: TRBJ1-5; v_gene: TRBV28; CDR3aa: CASSSDRPRSQPQHF
j_gene: TRBJ1-2; v_gene: TRBV6-9; CDR3aa: CASSPQRGGGLVGYTF
j_gene: TRBJ2-2; v_gene: TRBV19; CDR3aa: CASSIRTSGNTGELFF
j_gene: TRBJ1-2; v_gene: TRBV19; CDR3aa: CASSIRGPNKNYGYTF
j_gene: TRBJ2-1; v_gene: TRBV9; CDR3aa: CASSAGTSYEGEQFF
j_gene: TRBJ2-7; v_gene: TRBV28; CDR3aa: CASSSSFGEQYF
j_gene: TRBJ2-7; v_gene: TRBV18; CDR3aa: CASSRDPQREQYF
j_gene: TRBJ1-2; v_gene: TRBV30; CDR3aa: CAWSKLSGANYGYTF
j_gene: TRBJ2-6; v_gene: TRBV5-1; CDR3aa: CASSPGLAGGLTGANVLTF
j_gene: TRBJ2-2; v_gene: TRBV7-6; CDR3aa: CASSLQQTRSGELFF
j_gene: TRBJ1-1; v_gene: TRBV19; CDR3aa: CASLTSYTEAFF
j_gene: TRBJ2-7; v_gene: TRBV4-2; CDR3aa: CASSQSAGYAYEQYF
j_gene: TRBJ2-7; v_gene: TRBV6-5; CDR3aa: CASRDFPVSYEQYF
j_gene: TRBJ2-3; v_gene: TRBV18; CDR3aa: CASSPPAGGADTQYF
j_gene: TRBJ2-5; v_gene: TRBV30; CDR3aa: CAWSVLAGVVTQYF
j_gene: TRBJ1-5; v_gene: TRBV28; CDR3aa: CASSKMRQGGNQPQHF
j_gene: TRBJ2-3; v_gene: TRBV29-1; CDR3aa: CSVVRDLPTDTQYF
j_gene: TRBJ2-7; v_gene: TRBV5-1; CDR3aa: CASSLAAHYEQYF
j_gene: TRBJ2-7; v_gene: TRBV4-1; CDR3aa: CASSQVGTAYEQYF
j_gene: TRBJ1-6; v_gene: TRBV7-9; CDR3aa: CASSLGTAGNSPLHF
j_gene: TRBJ1-3; v_gene: TRBV28; CDR3aa: CASRKPGHGNTIYF
j_gene: TRBJ1-4; v_gene: TRBV2; CDR3aa: CASGTVADILRPTNEKLFF
j_gene: TRBJ2-1; v_gene: TRBV28; CDR3aa: CASSWGGLAGLYNEQFF